This record looks at one T cell receptor beta chain sequence and its context. This CDR3 spans 13 amino acids. Germline V CDR1 and CDR2: SGHTA, FQGNSA. Trimming cost V 5 bases and J 4 bases, with 12 bases left between them. The sample originates from a study of blood T cell repertoires in COVID-19. Study at large: In each case, the material was cDNA or gDNA derived from T cells, B-cell-depleted T cells, or PBMCs.

Per the authors' pipeline: Amplifying reference gene primers gave estimates of nucleated cell counts. The repertoire was sequenced with immunoSEQ multiplex PCR; TCRdb's copy has only in-frame clones and lacks some. The DNA gave D and trimming, while V, J and clone size come from that table. There are about 210,000 clones in the sample; 75% to 85% occur only once, and 2% to 3% lies in the top ten. The specimen sequenced was peripheral blood. The clonotype was recovered from a woman aged 70-85 years with COVID-19, enrolled during active disease. This chain joins TRBV7-2 and TRBJ2-7; TRBD1 might be the D (5 bases). CDR3 amino acids: CASSVPPGYEQYF. Here the CDR3 DNA reads TGTGCCAGCAGCGTACCACCAGGGTACGAGCAGTACTTC.